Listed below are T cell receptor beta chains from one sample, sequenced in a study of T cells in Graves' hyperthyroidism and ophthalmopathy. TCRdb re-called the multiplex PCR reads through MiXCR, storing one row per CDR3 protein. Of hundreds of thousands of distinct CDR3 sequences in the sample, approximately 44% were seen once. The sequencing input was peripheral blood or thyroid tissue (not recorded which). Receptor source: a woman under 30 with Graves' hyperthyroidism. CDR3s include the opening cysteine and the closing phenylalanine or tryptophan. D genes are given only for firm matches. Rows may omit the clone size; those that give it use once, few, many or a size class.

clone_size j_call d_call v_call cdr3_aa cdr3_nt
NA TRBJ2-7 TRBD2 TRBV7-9 CASSQLGLAGGPSSYEQYF TGTGCCAGCAGCCAACTCGGACTAGCGGGAGGGCCTAGTTCCTACGAGCAGTACTTC
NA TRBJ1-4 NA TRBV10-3 CAISENQGWATNEKLFF TGTGCCATCAGTGAGAACCAGGGATGGGCAACTAATGAAAAACTGTTTTTT
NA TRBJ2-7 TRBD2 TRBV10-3 CASSQTPGLASYEQYF TGTGCCAGCAGCCAGACACCGGGACTAGCAAGCTACGAGCAGTACTTC
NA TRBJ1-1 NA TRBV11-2 CASSFTASNTEAFF TGTGCCAGCAGCTTTACAGCCAGTAACACTGAAGCTTTCTTT
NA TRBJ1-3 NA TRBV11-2 CASSLVIGPGESRNTIYF TGTGCCAGCAGCTTAGTAATCGGGCCGGGGGAATCGAGAAACACCATATATTTT
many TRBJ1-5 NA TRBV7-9 CASSLGPGFNQPQHF TGTGCCAGCAGCTTAGGGCCAGGTTTCAATCAGCCCCAGCATTTT
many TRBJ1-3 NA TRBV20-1 CSAETVGNTIYF TGCAGTGCCGAGACAGTTGGAAACACCATATATTTT
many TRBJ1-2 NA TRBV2 CASRADEDYGYTF TGTGCCAGCAGAGCTGACGAGGACTATGGCTACACCTTC
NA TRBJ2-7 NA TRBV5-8 CASRGTFEREQYF TGTGCCAGCCGAGGGACATTCGAGCGCGAGCAGTACTTC
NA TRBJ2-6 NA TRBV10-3 CASTIASGANVLTF TGTGCCAGCACTATTGCTTCTGGGGCCAACGTCCTGACTTTC
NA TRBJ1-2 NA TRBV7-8 CASSLADHTGVPNGYTF TGTGCCAGCAGCTTAGCAGATCACACAGGTGTCCCGAATGGCTACACCTTC
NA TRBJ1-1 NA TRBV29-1 CSVDRDMNTEAFF TGCAGCGTTGACAGGGATATGAACACTGAAGCTTTCTTT
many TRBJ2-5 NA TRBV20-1 CSARSQGLETQYF TGCAGTGCTCGGTCACAGGGCCTGGAGACCCAGTACTTC
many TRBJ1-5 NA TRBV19 CASSIRGSNQPQHF TGTGCCAGTAGTATACGGGGCAGCAATCAGCCCCAGCATTTT
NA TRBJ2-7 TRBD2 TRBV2 CASREGAGIFYEQYF TGTGCCAGCAGGGAGGGAGCGGGAATTTTCTACGAGCAGTACTTC
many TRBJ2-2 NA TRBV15 CATSRDRQGGTGELFF TGTGCCACCAGCAGAGATCGGCAGGGAGGCACCGGGGAGCTGTTTTTT
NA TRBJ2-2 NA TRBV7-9 CASSSGRGELFF TGTGCCAGCAGCTCGGGGCGCGGGGAGCTGTTTTTT
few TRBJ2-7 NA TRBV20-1 CSASIREWDEQYF TGCAGTGCTAGTATACGGGAGTGGGACGAGCAGTACTTC
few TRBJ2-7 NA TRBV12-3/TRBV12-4 CASSWDSSSAYEQYF TGTGCCAGCAGTTGGGACTCCTCCAGCGCCTACGAGCAGTACTTC
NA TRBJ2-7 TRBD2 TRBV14 CASSTAGGKGYEQYF TGTGCCAGCAGCACGGCGGGAGGGAAAGGCTACGAGCAGTACTTC
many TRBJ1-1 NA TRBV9 CASSVDRNTEAFF TGTGCCAGCAGCGTAGACAGAAACACTGAAGCTTTCTTT
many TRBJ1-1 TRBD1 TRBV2 CASSGTGAMNTEAFF TGTGCCAGCAGCGGGACAGGCGCCATGAACACTGAAGCTTTCTTT
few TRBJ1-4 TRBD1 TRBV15 CATSRVSGTGLRPPEKLFF TGTGCCACCAGCAGGGTCTCCGGGACAGGGCTCAGGCCGCCCGAAAAACTGTTTTTT
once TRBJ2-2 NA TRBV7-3 CASSFTGGANTGELFF TGTGCCAGCAGCTTTACCGGAGGCGCGAACACCGGGGAGCTGTTTTTT
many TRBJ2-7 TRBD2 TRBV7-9 CASSLRTSGSTYEQYF TGTGCCAGCAGTTTACGTACTAGCGGGAGTACCTACGAGCAGTACTTC
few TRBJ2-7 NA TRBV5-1 CASSLEGGFYEQYF TGCGCCAGCAGCTTGGAGGGTGGGTTCTACGAGCAGTACTTC
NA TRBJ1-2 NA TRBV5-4 CASSLDSDNYGYTF TGTGCCAGCAGCTTGGACAGCGATAACTATGGCTACACCTTC
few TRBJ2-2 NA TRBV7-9 CASSLAGGTNTGELFF TGTGCCAGCAGCTTAGCGGGCGGTACAAACACCGGGGAGCTGTTTTTT
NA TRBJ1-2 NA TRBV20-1 CSARYPGNYGYTF TGCAGTGCTAGGTACCCGGGGAACTATGGCTACACCTTC
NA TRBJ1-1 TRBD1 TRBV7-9 CASLARGSDRVNTEAFF TGTGCCAGCCTCGCGCGGGGGTCGGACAGGGTTAACACTGAAGCTTTCTTT
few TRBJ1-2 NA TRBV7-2 CASSLAAGLSVGYTF TGTGCCAGCAGCTTGGCCGCGGGGCTATCCGTCGGCTACACCTTC
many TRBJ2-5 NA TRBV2 CASETYQETQYF TGTGCCAGCGAAACGTACCAAGAGACCCAGTACTTC
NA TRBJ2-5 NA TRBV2 CASSHNREETQYF TGTGCCAGCAGTCATAACAGGGAAGAGACCCAGTACTTC
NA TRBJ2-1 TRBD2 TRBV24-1 CATSEAERETNEQFF TGTGCCACCAGTGAAGCGGAGCGGGAGACCAATGAGCAGTTCTTC
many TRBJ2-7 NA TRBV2 CASSQRPSGDEQYF TGTGCCAGCAGTCAGCGCCCTAGTGGCGACGAGCAGTACTTC
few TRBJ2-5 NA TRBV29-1 CSVEGGTQYF TGCAGCGTTGAAGGAGGGACCCAGTACTTC
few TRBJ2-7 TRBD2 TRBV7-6 CASSSKSSGYYEQYF TGTGCCAGCAGCTCTAAATCTAGCGGCTACTACGAGCAGTACTTC
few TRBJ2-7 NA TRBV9 CASSARDTYEQYF TGTGCCAGCAGCGCGAGGGATACCTACGAGCAGTACTTC
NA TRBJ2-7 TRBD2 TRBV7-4 CASSLGSAGGRAYEQYF TGTGCCAGCAGCTTAGGTAGCGCGGGAGGACGGGCCTACGAGCAGTACTTC
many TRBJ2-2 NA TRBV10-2 CASSETAQGELFF TGCGCCAGCAGTGAGACGGCCCAGGGGGAGCTGTTTTTT
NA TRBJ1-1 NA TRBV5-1 CASNAGAGNTEAFF TGCGCCAGCAACGCAGGGGCGGGGAACACTGAAGCTTTCTTT